The entry that follows covers one TCR beta chain sequence. Clones were read by immunoSEQ multiplex PCR, and TCRdb kept only the in-frame ones, dropping some. The sample records approximately 79,000 clones, more than 85% being singletons. These data belong to a study of technical replicates of blood from a handful of donors. V was clipped by 5 bases and J by 6 bases; unmatched bases: 6. This CDR3 spans 13 amino acids. Looked up from germline, CDR1 is SGHVS and CDR2 is FNYEAQ. The chain joins TRBV7-6 to TRBJ2-7; 8 bases match TRBD2. This receptor was obtained from a human donor in good health. The sample comprised T cells isolated from PBMCs. The CDR3 reads CASSRTSSFEQYF. The CDR3 coding sequence is TGTGCCAGCAGCCGGACTAGCTCGTTCGAGCAGTACTTC. The full variable domain, completed using reference TRBV7-6 and TRBJ2-7, is GAGVSQSPRYKVTKRGQDVALRCDPISGHVSLYWYRQALGQGPEFLTYFNYEAQQDKSGLPNDRFSAERPEGSISTLTIQRTEQRDSAMYRCASSRTSSFEQYFGPGTRLTVT.